These 15 T cell receptor beta chains share one sample of origin, sequenced in a study of radiotherapy plus CTLA-4 blockade in lung cancer. Repertoires were generated with immunoSEQ multiplex PCR, while TCRdb's copy carries only in-frame clones and drops some. The table has about 25,000 clones, roughly 70% seen once. The material was peripheral blood, obtained from a patient treated with radiotherapy plus ipilimumab. The receptors derive from a human donor with non-small cell lung cancer whose response to radiotherapy plus ipilimumab could not be evaluated.

This clone has more than one count but fewer than ten. The rearrangement uses TRBV7-9 and TRBJ2-4; a weak D match, TRBD1 (5 bases). The CDR3 consists of 16 residues. CDR1 is SEHNR and CDR2 is FQNEAQ in the germline V gene (reference sequence). The V gene lost 6 bases and the J gene lost 0 bases, with 15 bases spanning the gap. The CDR3 protein is CASSYSNRIAKNIQYF. DNA for the CDR3: TGTGCCAGCAGTTATTCTAACAGGATAGCCAAAAACATTCAGTACTTC.

The V and J genes are TRBV28 and TRBJ2-1, with 10 bases lining up with TRBD2. The V gene's germline CDR1 is MDHEN and CDR2 SYDVKM. With 6 bases clipped from V and 4 bases from J, the junction kept 9 bases outside the gene matches. CDR3 length: 16 residues. This CDR3 reads CASSPRLAGIYNEQFF. CDR3 sequence (DNA): TGTGCCAGCAGCCCGAGACTAGCGGGTATATACAATGAGCAGTTCTTC.

As to this clone: One end of the junction fails to match germline, which may point to a read error. V is TRBV11-3 and J is TRBJ2-1, with a possible D match to TRBD1 (5 bases). The germline gives CDR1 SGHNT, CDR2 YENEEA. The CDR3 sequence is 16 residues long. This chain's CDR3 is CASSSRASASFNEQFF. In nucleotides, the CDR3 is TGTGCCAGCAGCTCCAGGGCGTCAGCCTCCTTCAATGAGCAGTTCTTC.

The chain combines TRBV5-1 with TRBJ2-3; possibly TRBD1 for D (6 bases). The CDR3 consists of 13 residues. The germline V and J ends were trimmed by 4 bases and 3 bases, with 9 bases remaining between them. The germline V gene encodes CDR1 SGHRS and CDR2 YFSETQ. The CDR3 here is CASSRDRTDTQYF. The CDR3 DNA is TGCGCCAGCAGCCGTGACAGGACAGATACGCAGTATTTT. Full variable domain (rest looked up from reference TRBV5-1 and TRBJ2-3): KAGVTQTPRYLIKTRGQQVTLSCSPISGHRSVSWYQQTPGQGLQFLFEYFSETQRNKGNFPGRFSGRQFSNSRSEMNVSTLELGDSALYLCASSRDRTDTQYFGPGTRLTVL.

This clone was seen a few times. The chain carries TRBV18 and TRBJ1-3; D uncertain. The CDR3 extends over 14 amino acids. The V gene lost 3 bases and the J gene lost 2 bases, with 8 bases spanning the gap. CDR1 is KGHSH and CDR2 is LQKENI in the germline V gene. The CDR3 sequence: CASSPTDTGNTIYF. CDR3 bases: TGTGCCAGCTCACCCACAGATACTGGAAACACCATATATTTT. Combining the CDR3 with reference TRBV18 and TRBJ1-3 gives the whole variable domain NAGVMQNPRHLVRRRGQEARLRCSPMKGHSHVYWYRQLPEEGLKFMVYLQKENIIDESGMPKERFSAEFPKEGPSILRIQQVVRGDSAAYFCASSPTDTGNTIYFGEGSWLTVV.

This clone was seen once. The chain carries TRBV7-2 and TRBJ2-5, with D possibly being TRBD1 (6 bases). This CDR3 is built from 14 residues. Germline V gene sequence: CDR1 SGHTA, CDR2 FQGNSA. V dropped 2 bases and J dropped 7 bases, with 14 bases sitting between them. CDR3 amino acids: CASSLNQGIVTQYF. For the CDR3, the DNA is TGTGCCAGCAGCTTAAATCAGGGGATTGTGACCCAGTACTTC.

CDR3 DNA sequence: TGTGCCTGGCTGGGACAGGGGCGTGACACCGGGGAGCTGTTTTTT. Translation gives CAWLGQGRDTGELFF. The chain carries TRBV30 and TRBJ2-2; the match to TRBD1 covers 10 bases. The V gene end was trimmed by 5 bases and the J gene end by 3 bases; junction bases not matched to a gene: 6. From germline, CDR1 is GTSNPN and CDR2 SVGIG (reference sequence). CDR3 length: 15 residues. Full variable domain (rest looked up from reference TRBV30 and TRBJ2-2): SQTIHQWPATLVQPVGSPLSLECTVEGTSNPNLYWYRQAAGRGLQLLFYSVGIGQISSEVPQNLSASRPQDRQFILSSKKLLLSDSGFYLCAWLGQGRDTGELFFGEGSRLTVL.

The J gene is TRBJ2-1, the V gene TRBV30, with 7 bases that match TRBD1. The CDR3 spans 13 residues. Germline-derived CDR1 and CDR2 are GTSNPN and SVGIG (reference sequence). The J segment lost 6 bases and the V segment lost 4 bases, leaving 6 bases of the junction unmatched. The CDR3 protein is CAWNRDSSNEQFF. The CDR3 DNA reads as TGTGCCTGGAACCGGGACAGTTCCAATGAGCAGTTCTTC.

The chain joins TRBV10-3 to TRBJ2-5; 14 bases line up with TRBD2. V lost 2 bases to trimming and J lost 5 bases; unmatched junction nucleotides: 4. This CDR3 comprises 16 residues. CDR1 and CDR2 from the germline V gene are ENHRY and SYGVKD. This chain's CDR3 is CAISEGTSGRGETQYF. CDR3 in DNA: TGTGCCATCAGTGAGGGGACTAGCGGGAGAGGGGAGACCCAGTACTTC.

The genes are TRBV6-6 and TRBJ2-1; 8 positions match TRBD2. Germline values: CDR1 MNHNY, CDR2 SVGAGI (reference sequence). Unmatched junction bases numbered 9, after V lost 6 bases and J lost 14 bases. The CDR3 sequence is 12 residues long. The CDR3 DNA is TGTGCCAGCAGCTACCCACTTAGCGGGAAGTTCTTC. This translates into CASSYPLSGKFF.

V gene TRBV28 combines with J gene TRBJ2-7; 7 nucleotides agree with TRBD2. This CDR3 is built from 16 residues. Germline CDR1 and CDR2: MDHEN and SYDVKM. After removal of 3 bases from V and 0 bases from J, the junction contained 8 bases not matched to a gene. The CDR3 DNA reads as TGTGCCAGCAGTTTCACCTTACTAGCGCTCTCCTACGAGCAGTACTTC. This encodes CASSFTLLALSYEQYF. Complete variable domain (other parts from reference TRBV28 and TRBJ2-7): DVKVTQSSRYLVKRTGEKVFLECVQDMDHENMFWYRQDPGLGLRLIYFSYDVKMKEKGDIPEGYSVSREKKERFSLILESASTNQTSMYLCASSFTLLALSYEQYFGPGTRLTVT.

J is TRBJ2-3 and V is TRBV5-4; 10 bases match TRBD2. CDR3 size: 15 residues. Germline V CDR1 and CDR2: SGHNT, YYREEE (reference sequence). V gave up 4 bases and J gave up 4 bases; unmatched junction bases: 6. The CDR3 nucleotides are TGTGCCAGCAGCAGGCTAGCGGGAGTGTCAGATACGCAGTATTTT. This sequence encodes CASSRLAGVSDTQYF.

The genes are TRBV19 and TRBJ2-1; 7 bases are shared with TRBD1. J gave up 3 bases and V 2 bases, and 1 base lay outside the gene matches. The CDR3 covers 14 residues. Germline CDR1 and CDR2: LNHDA and SQIVND (reference sequence). The DNA for the CDR3 is TGTGCCAGTAGTATAACAGGGGTCTACAATGAGCAGTTCTTC. It translates to CASSITGVYNEQFF.

J is TRBJ2-5 and V is TRBV7-2; a weak D match, TRBD1 (6 bases). V shed 3 bases and J shed 5 bases, with 10 bases lying between them. Germline values: CDR1 SGHTA, CDR2 FQGNSA. The CDR3 runs 13 residues. Written as DNA, the CDR3 is TGTGCCAGCAGCTTCTCAGGGGCCGAGACCCAGTACTTC. This translates into CASSFSGAETQYF.

The rearrangement joins TRBV27 to TRBJ2-1; TRBD2 might be the D (6 bases). Germline V CDR1 and CDR2: MNHEY, SMNVEV (reference sequence). With 10 bases removed from V and 0 bases from J, the gap between germline ends came to 13 bases. The CDR3 spans 14 residues. This chain's CDR3 is CATQRANSYNEQFF. CDR3 in DNA: TGTGCCACCCAGCGGGCTAACTCCTACAATGAGCAGTTCTTC.